These T cell receptor beta chains were read from a single sample in a study of Ad26.COV2.S vaccination and SARS-CoV-2 variants. Sequenced by immunoSEQ multiplex PCR; TCRdb stores in-frame clones only, minus some. The sample carries about 350,000 clones, just over 90% recorded once. This sample comprised peripheral blood, obtained after recovery from COVID-19. These receptor sequences come from a human donor who had recovered from COVID-19. Both conserved end residues are part of each CDR3. A D gene is named only where the DNA matches it firmly. Clone size, where shown, is once, few, many, or a class for clones that have expanded.

j_call	d_call	v_call	clone_size	cdr3_aa	cdr3_nt
TRBJ2-3	TRBD1	TRBV12-3/TRBV12-4	-	CASRQGNTDTQYF	TGTGCCAGCCGACAGGGAAACACAGATACGCAGTATTTT
TRBJ1-5	-	TRBV4-1	-	CASSQHGGLSNQPQHF	TGCGCCAGCAGCCAACATGGCGGCCTTAGCAATCAGCCCCAGCATTTT
TRBJ2-7	-	TRBV4-3	-	CASSQDLGSPYEQYF	TGCGCCAGCAGCCAAGATCTGGGGTCCCCCTACGAGCAGTACTTC
TRBJ1-1	TRBD1	TRBV7-9	-	CASPGGEDTEAFF	TGTGCCAGCCCAGGGGGAGAGGACACTGAAGCTTTCTTT
TRBJ1-3	-	TRBV2	-	CASSVEGHTIYF	TGTGCCAGCAGTGTTGAGGGGCACACCATATATTTT
TRBJ1-2	TRBD1	TRBV12-5	-	CASGLVLGQGDYGYTF	TGTGCTAGTGGTTTGGTCCTGGGACAGGGAGACTATGGCTACACCTTC
TRBJ2-7	TRBD2	TRBV5-8	-	CASSLEGRASYEQYF	TGTGCCAGCAGCTTAGAGGGGAGGGCCTCCTACGAGCAGTACTTC
TRBJ1-6	TRBD1	TRBV11-3	few	CASSWLRATGDYNSPLHF	TGTGCCAGCTCTTGGCTTAGGGCCACAGGGGACTATAATTCACCCCTCCACTTT
TRBJ2-2	-	TRBV7-8	-	CASSLGGSSGELFF	TGTGCCAGCAGCTTAGGGGGGTCCTCCGGGGAGCTGTTTTTT
TRBJ1-2	-	TRBV7-9	-	CASSLETEHNLYGYTF	TGTGCCAGCAGCTTAGAGACAGAGCACAACCTCTATGGCTACACCTTC
TRBJ2-5	-	TRBV7-9	-	CASSLDGTRGETQYF	TGTGCCAGCAGCTTAGATGGGACCCGGGGAGAGACCCAGTACTTC
TRBJ1-6	-	TRBV6-1	-	CASSERSSYNSPLHF	TGTGCCAGCAGTGAAAGGAGCTCCTATAATTCACCCCTCCACTTT
TRBJ1-2	-	TRBV6-5	-	CASRPDNADGYTF	TGTGCCAGCCGCCCGGATAATGCGGATGGCTACACCTTC
TRBJ2-7	-	TRBV9	-	CASSVEGRWEEQYF	TGTGCCAGCAGCGTAGAGGGCAGGTGGGAAGAGCAGTACTTC
TRBJ2-1	-	TRBV7-3	-	CASSPGTSSNEQFF	TGTGCCAGCAGCCCCGGGACATCGTCGAATGAGCAGTTCTTC
TRBJ1-2	-	TRBV9	-	CASSVAGGPYGYTF	TGTGCCAGCAGCGTAGCGGGGGGCCCATATGGCTACACCTTC
TRBJ2-1	TRBD2	TRBV4-1	-	CASSPAAQRGRHEQFF	TGCGCCAGCAGCCCCGCCGCACAGCGGGGTAGGCATGAGCAGTTCTTC
TRBJ2-3	-	TRBV13	-	CASSSHSPTDTQYF	TGTGCCAGCAGCTCACACTCTCCCACAGATACGCAGTATTTT
TRBJ2-3	-	TRBV6-1	-	CASSEVAGATPDTQYF	TGTGCCAGCAGTGAAGTTGCGGGGGCCACCCCAGATACGCAGTATTTT
TRBJ1-5	-	TRBV5-1	-	CASSQDSNQPQHF	TGCGCCAGCAGCCAGGATAGCAATCAGCCCCAGCATTTT
TRBJ2-2	TRBD2	TRBV5-1	once	CASSPTSGGARKNTGELFF	TGCGCCAGCAGCCCGACTAGCGGGGGGGCCCGTAAGAACACCGGGGAGCTGTTTTTT
TRBJ1-1	-	TRBV6-2/TRBV6-3	-	CASSWGTEAFF	TGTGCCAGCAGTTGGGGCACTGAAGCTTTCTTT
TRBJ1-2	-	TRBV7-9	-	CASSLDGYTF	TGTGCCAGCAGCTTAGATGGCTACACCTTC
TRBJ2-4	-	TRBV1	-	CTSSHPRTIAKNIQYF	TGCACCAGCAGCCACCCTAGAACTATAGCCAAAAACATTCAGTACTTC
TRBJ1-2	-	TRBV12-3/TRBV12-4	-	CASSLGNRDGYTF	TGTGCCAGCAGTCTCGGGAACAGGGATGGCTACACCTTC
TRBJ1-2	-	TRBV7-9	-	CASSTTGMNGYTF	TGTGCCAGCAGCACTACAGGGATGAATGGCTACACCTTC
TRBJ2-2	TRBD2	TRBV9	-	CASSPGGDTGELFF	TGTGCCAGCAGCCCTGGGGGGGACACCGGGGAGCTGTTTTTT
TRBJ1-4	-	TRBV11-2	once	CASSQIRDRINEKLFF	TGTGCCAGCAGCCAAATCCGAGACCGGATTAATGAAAAACTGTTTTTT
TRBJ1-2	-	TRBV29-1	-	CSVRQEPNYGYTF	TGCAGCGTGAGACAGGAGCCGAACTATGGCTACACCTTC
TRBJ1-4	TRBD1	TRBV5-6	-	CASSSYQGVKEKLFF	TGTGCCAGCAGCTCTTACCAGGGGGTCAAGGAAAAACTGTTTTTT
TRBJ1-1	TRBD1	TRBV7-9	-	CASPPETGPGEAFF	TGTGCCAGTCCCCCGGAGACAGGGCCGGGGGAGGCTTTCTTT
TRBJ2-2	-	TRBV15	-	CATSSGTKNTGELFF	TGTGCCACCAGCAGCGGGACCAAGAACACCGGGGAGCTGTTTTTT
TRBJ1-5	TRBD1	TRBV6-2/TRBV6-3	-	CASSYSTGVMPQPQHF	TGTGCCAGCAGTTACTCGACAGGGGTTATGCCCCAGCCCCAGCATTTT
TRBJ2-2	-	TRBV7-7	-	CASSLAPAGPNTGELFF	TGTGCTAGCAGCTTAGCCCCAGCCGGACCGAACACCGGGGAGCTGTTTTTT
TRBJ2-7	-	TRBV4-3	-	CASSQAAPYGYEQYF	TGCGCCAGCAGCCAAGCCGCCCCCTACGGGTACGAGCAGTACTTC
TRBJ1-1	TRBD1	TRBV6-7	-	CASSYHGTGVSAFF	TGTGCCAGCAGTTACCACGGGACAGGGGTTTCGGCTTTCTTT
TRBJ1-2	-	TRBV25-1	-	CASSELSDRSLYGYTF	TGTGCCAGCAGTGAACTCTCTGACAGGAGCCTCTATGGCTACACCTTC
TRBJ2-7	TRBD1	TRBV12-3/TRBV12-4	-	CASSSGTAYEQYF	TGTGCCAGCAGTTCAGGGACAGCCTACGAGCAGTACTTC
TRBJ1-2	-	TRBV14	-	CASSDQESQLPNYGYTF	TGTGCCAGCAGCGACCAAGAAAGTCAGCTTCCTAACTATGGCTACACCTTC
TRBJ1-6	-	TRBV27	-	CASTPWGVGDSPLHF	TGTGCCAGCACCCCATGGGGGGTCGGGGATTCACCCCTCCACTTT
TRBJ1-4	-	TRBV7-8	-	CASSLGISTATNEKLFF	TGTGCCAGCAGCTTAGGGATCTCGACAGCAACTAATGAAAAACTGTTTTTT